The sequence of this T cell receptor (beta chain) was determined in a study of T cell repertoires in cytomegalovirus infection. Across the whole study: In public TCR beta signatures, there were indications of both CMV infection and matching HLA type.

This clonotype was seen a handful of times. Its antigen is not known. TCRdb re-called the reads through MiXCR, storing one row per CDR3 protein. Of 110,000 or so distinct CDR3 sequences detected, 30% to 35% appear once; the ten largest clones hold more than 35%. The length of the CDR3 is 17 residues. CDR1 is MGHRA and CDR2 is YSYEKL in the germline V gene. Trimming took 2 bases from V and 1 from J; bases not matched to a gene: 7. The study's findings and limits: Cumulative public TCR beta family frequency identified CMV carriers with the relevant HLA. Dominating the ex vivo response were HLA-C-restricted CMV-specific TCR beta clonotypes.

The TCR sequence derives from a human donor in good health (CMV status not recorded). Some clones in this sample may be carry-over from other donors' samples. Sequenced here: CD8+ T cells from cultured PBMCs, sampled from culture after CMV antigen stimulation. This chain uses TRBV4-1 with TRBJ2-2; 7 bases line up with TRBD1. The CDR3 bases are TGCGCCAGCAGCCAAAGACCGCCAGGGGGGAACACCGGGGAGCTGTTTTTT. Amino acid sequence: CASSQRPPGGNTGELFF.